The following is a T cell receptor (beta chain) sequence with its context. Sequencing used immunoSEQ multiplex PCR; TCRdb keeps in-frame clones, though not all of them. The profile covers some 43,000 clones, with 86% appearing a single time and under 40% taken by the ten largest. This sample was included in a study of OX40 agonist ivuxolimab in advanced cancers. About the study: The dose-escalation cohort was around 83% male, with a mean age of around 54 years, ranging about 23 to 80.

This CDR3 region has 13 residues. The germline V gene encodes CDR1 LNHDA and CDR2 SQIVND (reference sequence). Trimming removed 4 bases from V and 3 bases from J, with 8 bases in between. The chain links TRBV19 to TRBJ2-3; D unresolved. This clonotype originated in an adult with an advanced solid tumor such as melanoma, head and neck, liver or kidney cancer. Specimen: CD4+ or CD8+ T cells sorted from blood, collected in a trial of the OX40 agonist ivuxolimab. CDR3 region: CASSNVGTDTQYF. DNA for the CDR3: TGTGCCAGTAGTAACGTGGGGACAGATACGCAGTATTTT.